This section outlines one T cell receptor (beta chain) sequence together with its context. In terms of age and location, participants ranged from about 18 to 89 years and lived in about two dozen US areas. Clinical histories supplied by participants themselves formed the basis of cohort assignment. CDR3 length: 16 residues. Germline V gives CDR1 SGHRS, CDR2 YFSETQ. V lost 1 base to trimming and J lost 4 bases; unmatched junction nucleotides: 7. This sample is part of a study of blood T cell repertoires in COVID-19. In the original processing: Amplifying reference gene primers gave estimates of nucleated cell counts. TCRdb's table, derived via immunoSEQ multiplex PCR, lists solely in-frame clones and lacks some. The DNA was the basis for D and trimming; V, J and clone size are from that table. The sample has 150,000 to 200,000 clones, 65% to 85% seen once.

The chain recombines TRBV5-1 with TRBJ1-1, with 10 nucleotides matching TRBD1. What was sequenced was PBMCs or T cells enriched from blood (not recorded which). This TCR was sampled from a woman aged 60-75 years who had recovered from COVID-19. CDR3 sequence reads: CASSLTGQGVVTEAFF. CDR3 coding DNA: TGCGCCAGCAGCTTGACTGGACAGGGGGTCGTCACTGAAGCTTTCTTT.